This T cell receptor beta chain was identified in a study of blood T cell repertoires in COVID-19. On the study more broadly: PBMCs, B-cell-depleted T cells, or T cells were the source of the cDNA or gDNA that made up the material.

In the original analysis: Cell counts per sample came from amplifying reference gene primers. The data were produced by immunoSEQ multiplex PCR, yet TCRdb's version contains in-frame clones alone and is incomplete. That table is the source of V, J and clone size, and D and trimming were worked out from the DNA. The sample includes roughly 160,000 clones, around 90% of them seen just once. Germline assignment: CDR1 SEHNR and CDR2 FQNEAQ (reference sequence). CDR3 length: 14 residues. The ends lost 5 bases at V and 5 bases at J; junction bases unmatched: 6. The sample consisted of peripheral blood. The V gene is TRBV7-9, the J gene TRBJ2-3; 8 nucleotides align to TRBD2. The sequence derives from a man in his sixties with acute or convalescent COVID-19. The CDR3 spells CASSPLAGLDTQYF. For the CDR3, the DNA is TGTGCCAGCAGCCCCTTAGCGGGGTTAGATACGCAGTATTTT.